Sequencing of this T cell receptor (beta chain) was carried out in a study of OX40 agonist ivuxolimab in advanced cancers. At the level of the whole study: Ivuxolimab, which targeted the costimulatory receptor OX40 (CD134), was an agonistic, fully human IgG2 monoclonal antibody. Intravenous ivuxolimab was administered to patients every 2 weeks at six dose levels: 0.01, 0.1, 0.3, 1.5, 3 and 10 mg/kg. Among the roughly 54 dose-escalation patients, some 20 had hepatocellular carcinoma, around 15 melanoma, 9 renal cell carcinoma and 9 head and neck cancer. A male proportion of under 85% and a mean age of approximately 61 years, ranging from about 20 to 80, were recorded for the dose-escalation cohort. Patients were allowed to have had prior anti-PD-1, anti-PD-L1 or anti-CTLA-4 therapy, and approximately 39% of the dose-escalation patients had been treated with checkpoint inhibitors. Partial responses occurred in three dose-escalation patients, of whom one had hepatocellular carcinoma and two had cutaneous melanoma. The purpose of peripheral TCRbeta sequencing was to test whether ivuxolimab changed TCR sequence diversity and led to clonal T-cell expansion. The paper covers the monotherapy dose-escalation part of the phase I ivuxolimab trial, which included N of about 50 patients. The research as a whole found: Low levels of normalized T-cell clonal expansion were also shown by some nonresponding patients. After ivuxolimab, expanded clones were on average more numerous among CD8+ T cells than among CD4+ T cells. In partial responders in the 0.1-3.0 mg/kg groups, normalized peripheral clonal expansion was found to be among the lowest, especially among CD8+ T cells. The antigen specificity of the peripheral T cells that underwent clonal expansion was not determined. At doses of 0.1 to 3.0 mg/kg, clonal expansion of both CD4+ and CD8+ T cells in blood was seen between baseline and week 6.

Genomic DNA was extracted from sorted cells for sequencing of the TCRbeta CDR3 region. The immunoSEQ Assay was used to sequence the TCRbeta CDR3 regions. The source is immuneACCESS, and TCRdb retained only in-frame sequences with V and J called. Part of the clones is not carried over; for the studies checked, unresolved V genes explain less than half of this, and the remainder is unexplained. This sample gives 15,000 to 20,000 clones in total; around four fifths of them show up just once. The ten biggest clones cover around 24% of the sample. The CDR3, from cysteine to phenylalanine, totals 14 residues. Of the read, only the CDR3 DNA is kept; its 42 bases are in frame from base 1. The junction shows trimming of 0 bases on V and 3 bases on J, plus 9 bases between the germline ends. CDR1 and CDR2 were assigned from the germline V gene as MNHEY and SVGAGI. Patients with autoimmune disease history or receiving systemic immunosuppression were excluded from the trial. Peripheral blood for TCR sequencing was collected from all dose cohorts at baseline, on cycle 4 day 1, and on cycle 7 day 1. The samples were taken from a phase I, first-in-human, multicenter, open-label dose-escalation trial of ivuxolimab. The trial enrolled adults with locally advanced or metastatic head and neck squamous cell, hepatocellular, melanoma or renal cell carcinoma. CD4+ and CD8+ T cells were sorted separately from peripheral blood before TCR sequencing.

Comments on this clone: The clone's antigen remains unknown. No much larger clonotype is one base removed from it; base qualities were not supplied.

The clonotype comes from an adult with an advanced solid tumor such as melanoma, head and neck, liver or kidney cancer. The sequencing here drew on CD4+ or CD8+ T cells sorted from blood, taken in a trial of the OX40 agonist ivuxolimab. The rearranged segments are TRBV6-5 and TRBJ2-7; TRBD2 is possibly the D segment (7 matching bases). The DNA sequence follows: TGTGCCAGCAGTTACTCGGGAGGGGGCTACGAGCAGTACTTC. This translates into CASSYSGGGYEQYF.